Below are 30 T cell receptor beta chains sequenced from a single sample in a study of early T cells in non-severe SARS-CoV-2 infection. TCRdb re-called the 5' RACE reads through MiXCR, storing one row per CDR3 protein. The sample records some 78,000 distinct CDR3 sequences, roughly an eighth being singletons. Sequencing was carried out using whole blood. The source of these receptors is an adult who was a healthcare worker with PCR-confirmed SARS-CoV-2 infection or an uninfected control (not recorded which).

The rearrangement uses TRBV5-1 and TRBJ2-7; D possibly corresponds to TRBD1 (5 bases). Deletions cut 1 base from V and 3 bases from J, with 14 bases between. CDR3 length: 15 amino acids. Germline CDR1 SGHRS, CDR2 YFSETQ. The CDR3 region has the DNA TGCGCCAGCAGCTTGTATTCTTCAGGGAACTACGAGCAGTACTTC. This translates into CASSLYSSGNYEQYF.

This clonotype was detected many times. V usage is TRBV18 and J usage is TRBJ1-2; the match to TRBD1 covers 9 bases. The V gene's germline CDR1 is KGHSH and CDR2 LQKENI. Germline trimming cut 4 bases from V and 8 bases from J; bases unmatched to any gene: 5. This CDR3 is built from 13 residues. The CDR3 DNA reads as TGTGCCAGCTCACGGGACAGGGAAAAAGGCTACACCTTC. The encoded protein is CASSRDREKGYTF.

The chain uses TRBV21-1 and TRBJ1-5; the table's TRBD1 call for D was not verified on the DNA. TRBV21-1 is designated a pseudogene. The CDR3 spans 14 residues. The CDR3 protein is CASRPTGSNQPQHF. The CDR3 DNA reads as TGTGCCAGCAGGCCTACCGGGAGCAATCAGCCCCAGCATTTT.

Written as DNA, the CDR3 is TGTGCCAGCAGCCCAGCAGGCGGGAGAGGGAATACGCAGTATTTT. Amino acid sequence: CASSPAGGRGNTQYF. The V call is TRBV11-2, the J call TRBJ2-3; TRBD2 matches 7 bases. There are 15 residues in the CDR3. V gave up 5 bases and J gave up 7 bases; unmatched junction bases: 12. In germline, CDR1 is SGHAT, CDR2 FQNNGV. Looking up the rest from reference TRBV11-2 and TRBJ2-3 gives the full variable domain: EAGVAQSPRYKIIEKRQSVAFWCNPISGHATLYWYQQILGQGPKLLIQFQNNGVVDDSQLPKDRFSAERLKGVDSTLKIQPAKLEDSAVYLCASSPAGGRGNTQYFGPGTRLTVL.

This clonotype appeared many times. The CDR3 reads CASSSDRGLNNEQFF. The DNA of the CDR3 is TGTGCCAGCAGCTCGGACAGGGGACTCAACAATGAGCAGTTCTTC. The V and J genes are TRBV27 and TRBJ2-1; 9 bases align to TRBD1. This CDR3 comprises 15 residues. The J segment lost 5 bases and the V segment lost 6 bases, leaving 8 bases of the junction unmatched. Germline V gives CDR1 MNHEY, CDR2 SMNVEV (reference sequence).

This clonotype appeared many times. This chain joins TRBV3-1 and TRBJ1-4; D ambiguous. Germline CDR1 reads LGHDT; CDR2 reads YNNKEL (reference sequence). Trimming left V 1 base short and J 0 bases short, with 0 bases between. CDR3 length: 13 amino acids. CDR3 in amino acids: CASSQATNEKLFF. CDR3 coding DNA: TGTGCCAGCAGCCAAGCAACTAATGAAAAACTGTTTTTT.

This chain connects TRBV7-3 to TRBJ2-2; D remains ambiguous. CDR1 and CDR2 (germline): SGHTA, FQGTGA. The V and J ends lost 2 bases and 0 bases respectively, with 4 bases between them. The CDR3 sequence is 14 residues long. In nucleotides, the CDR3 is TGTGCCAGCAGCTTATCCCCGAACACCGGGGAGCTGTTTTTT. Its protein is CASSLSPNTGELFF.

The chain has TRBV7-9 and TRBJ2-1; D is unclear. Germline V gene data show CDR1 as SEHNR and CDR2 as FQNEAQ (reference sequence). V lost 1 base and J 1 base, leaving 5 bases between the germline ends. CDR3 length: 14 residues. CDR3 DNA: TGTGCCAGCAGCTTAGGGCTATCCTACAATGAGCAGTTCTTC. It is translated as CASSLGLSYNEQFF.

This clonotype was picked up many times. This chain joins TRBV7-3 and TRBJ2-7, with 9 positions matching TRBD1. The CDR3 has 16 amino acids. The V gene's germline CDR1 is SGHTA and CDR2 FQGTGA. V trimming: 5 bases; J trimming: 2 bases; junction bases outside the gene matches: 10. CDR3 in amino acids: CASSPPRGTGTYEQYF. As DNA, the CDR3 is TGTGCCAGCAGCCCACCCCGAGGGACAGGGACCTACGAGCAGTACTTC.

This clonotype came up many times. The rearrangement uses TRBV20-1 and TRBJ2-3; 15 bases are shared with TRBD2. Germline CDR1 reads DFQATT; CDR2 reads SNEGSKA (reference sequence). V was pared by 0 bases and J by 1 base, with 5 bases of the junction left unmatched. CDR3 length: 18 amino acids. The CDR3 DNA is TGCAGTGCTAGAGATCTTAGGACTAGCGGGAGGGGCACAGATACGCAGTATTTT. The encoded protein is CSARDLRTSGRGTDTQYF.

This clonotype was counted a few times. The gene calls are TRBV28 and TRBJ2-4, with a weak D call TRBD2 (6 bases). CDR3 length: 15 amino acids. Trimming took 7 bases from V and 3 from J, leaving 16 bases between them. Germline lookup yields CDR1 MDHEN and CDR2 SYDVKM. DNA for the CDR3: TGTGCCAGCACCATGGGGGGAGGTGGCAAAAACATTCAGTACTTC. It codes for CASTMGGGGKNIQYF. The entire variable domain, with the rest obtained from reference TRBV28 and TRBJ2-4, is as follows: DVKVTQSSRYLVKRTGEKVFLECVQDMDHENMFWYRQDPGLGLRLIYFSYDVKMKEKGDIPEGYSVSREKKERFSLILESASTNQTSMYLCASTMGGGGKNIQYFGAGTRLSVL.

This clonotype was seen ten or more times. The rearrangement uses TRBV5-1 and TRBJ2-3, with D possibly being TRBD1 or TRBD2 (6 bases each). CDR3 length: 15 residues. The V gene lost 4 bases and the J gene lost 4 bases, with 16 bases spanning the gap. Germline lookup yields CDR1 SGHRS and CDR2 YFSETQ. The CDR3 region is CASSPEGGGSDTQYF. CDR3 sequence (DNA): TGCGCCAGCAGCCCGGAGGGGGGAGGATCAGATACGCAGTATTTT.

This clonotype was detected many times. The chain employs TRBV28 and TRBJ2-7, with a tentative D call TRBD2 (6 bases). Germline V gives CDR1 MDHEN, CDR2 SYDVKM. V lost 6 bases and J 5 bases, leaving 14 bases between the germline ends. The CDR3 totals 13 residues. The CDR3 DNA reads TGTGCCAGCAGGCGGGGTGAGCCCCACGAGCAGTACTTC. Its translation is CASRRGEPHEQYF. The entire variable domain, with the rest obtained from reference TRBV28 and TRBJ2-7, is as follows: DVKVTQSSRYLVKRTGEKVFLECVQDMDHENMFWYRQDPGLGLRLIYFSYDVKMKEKGDIPEGYSVSREKKERFSLILESASTNQTSMYLCASRRGEPHEQYFGPGTRLTVT.

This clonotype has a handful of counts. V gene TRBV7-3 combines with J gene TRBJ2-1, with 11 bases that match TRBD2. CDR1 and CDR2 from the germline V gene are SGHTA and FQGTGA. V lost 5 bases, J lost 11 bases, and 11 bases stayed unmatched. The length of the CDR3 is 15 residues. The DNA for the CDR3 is TGTGCCAGCAGCCCAACGACTAGCGGGACCCATAAGCAGTTCTTC. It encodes CASSPTTSGTHKQFF.

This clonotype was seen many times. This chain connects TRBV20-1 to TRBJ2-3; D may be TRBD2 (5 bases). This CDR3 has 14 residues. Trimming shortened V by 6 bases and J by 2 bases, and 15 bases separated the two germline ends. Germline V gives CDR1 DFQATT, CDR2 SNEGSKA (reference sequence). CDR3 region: CSAGRERPTDTQYF. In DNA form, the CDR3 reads TGCAGTGCCGGAAGGGAGCGGCCCACAGATACGCAGTATTTT.

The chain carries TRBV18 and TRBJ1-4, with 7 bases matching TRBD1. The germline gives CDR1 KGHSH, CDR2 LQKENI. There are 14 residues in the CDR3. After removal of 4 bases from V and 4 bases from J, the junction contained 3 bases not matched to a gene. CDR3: CASSRGQLNEKLFF. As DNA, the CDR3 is TGTGCCAGCTCACGGGGACAGCTTAATGAAAAACTGTTTTTT.

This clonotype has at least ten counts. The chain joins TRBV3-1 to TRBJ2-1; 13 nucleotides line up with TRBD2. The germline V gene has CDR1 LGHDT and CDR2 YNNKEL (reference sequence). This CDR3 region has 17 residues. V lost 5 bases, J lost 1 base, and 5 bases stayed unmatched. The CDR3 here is CASSMRLAGGSYNEQFF. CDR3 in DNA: TGTGCCAGCAGCATGAGACTAGCGGGAGGTTCCTACAATGAGCAGTTCTTC.

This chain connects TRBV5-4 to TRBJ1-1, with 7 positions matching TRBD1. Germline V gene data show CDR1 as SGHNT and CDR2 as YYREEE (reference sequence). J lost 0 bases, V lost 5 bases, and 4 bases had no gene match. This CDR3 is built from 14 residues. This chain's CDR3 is CASRGGELNTEAFF. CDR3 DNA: TGTGCCAGCAGAGGGGGCGAGCTGAACACTGAAGCTTTCTTT.

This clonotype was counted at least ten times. CDR3 sequence: CSVNFPGRKTQYF. DNA of the CDR3: TGCAGCGTTAATTTCCCCGGGAGAAAGACCCAGTACTTC. The rearrangement uses TRBV29-1 and TRBJ2-5; possible D gene TRBD2, 6 bases. V was trimmed by 5 bases and J by 6 bases, leaving 16 bases between them. This CDR3 spans 13 amino acids. Germline V lookup: CDR1 SQVTM, CDR2 ANQGSEA.

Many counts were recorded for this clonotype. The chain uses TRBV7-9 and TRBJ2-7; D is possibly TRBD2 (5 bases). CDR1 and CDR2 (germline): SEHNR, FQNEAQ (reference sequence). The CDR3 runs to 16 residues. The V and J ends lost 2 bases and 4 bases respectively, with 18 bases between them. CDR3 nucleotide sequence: TGTGCCAGCAGCTTACGAGTTCCGTTCGAGGGTTACGAGCAGTACTTC. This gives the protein CASSLRVPFEGYEQYF.

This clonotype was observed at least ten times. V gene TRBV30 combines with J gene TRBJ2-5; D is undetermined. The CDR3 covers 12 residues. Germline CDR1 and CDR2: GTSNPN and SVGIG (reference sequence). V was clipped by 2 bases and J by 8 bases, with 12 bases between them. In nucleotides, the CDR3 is TGTGCCTGGAGTTCGCAGGCGAGTACCCAGTACTTC. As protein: CAWSSQASTQYF. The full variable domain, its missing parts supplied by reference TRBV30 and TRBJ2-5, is SQTIHQWPATLVQPVGSPLSLECTVEGTSNPNLYWYRQAAGRGLQLLFYSVGIGQISSEVPQNLSASRPQDRQFILSSKKLLLSDSGFYLCAWSSQASTQYFGPGTRLLVL.

The CDR3: CASTRPGRGRSNYGYTF. The CDR3 DNA sequence: TGTGCCAGCACCAGACCAGGCAGGGGGCGGTCCAACTATGGCTACACCTTC. The gene calls are TRBV27 and TRBJ1-2; 8 nucleotides agree with TRBD1. Germline CDR1 and CDR2: MNHEY and SMNVEV (reference sequence). The CDR3 runs 17 residues. J lost 2 bases, V lost 7 bases, and 15 bases had no gene match.

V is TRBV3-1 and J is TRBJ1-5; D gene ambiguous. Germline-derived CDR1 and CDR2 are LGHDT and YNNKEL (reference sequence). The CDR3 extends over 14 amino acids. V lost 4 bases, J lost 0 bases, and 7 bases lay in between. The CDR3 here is CASSPQYSNQPQHF. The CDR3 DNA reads TGTGCCAGCAGCCCGCAATATAGCAATCAGCCCCAGCATTTT.

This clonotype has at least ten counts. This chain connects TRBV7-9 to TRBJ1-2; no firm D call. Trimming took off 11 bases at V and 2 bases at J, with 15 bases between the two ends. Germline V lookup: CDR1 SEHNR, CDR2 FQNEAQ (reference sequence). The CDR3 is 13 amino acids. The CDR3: CAGTRGGNYGYTF. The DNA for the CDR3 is TGTGCCGGCACCCGAGGCGGCAACTATGGCTACACCTTC.

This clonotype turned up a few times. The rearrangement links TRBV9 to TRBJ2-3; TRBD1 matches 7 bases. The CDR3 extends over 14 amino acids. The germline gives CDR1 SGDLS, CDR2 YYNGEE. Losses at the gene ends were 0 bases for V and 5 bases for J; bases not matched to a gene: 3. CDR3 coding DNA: TGTGCCAGCAGCGTAGGAAGGGGGCAAGATACGCAGTATTTT. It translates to CASSVGRGQDTQYF.

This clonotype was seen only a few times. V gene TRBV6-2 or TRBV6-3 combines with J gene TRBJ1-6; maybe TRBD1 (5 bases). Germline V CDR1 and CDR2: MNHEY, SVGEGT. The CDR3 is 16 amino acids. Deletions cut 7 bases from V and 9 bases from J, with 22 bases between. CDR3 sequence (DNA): TGTGCCAGCAAAAATTCGGCAGGGCCGTTGGTTTCACCCCTCCACTTT. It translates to CASKNSAGPLVSPLHF.

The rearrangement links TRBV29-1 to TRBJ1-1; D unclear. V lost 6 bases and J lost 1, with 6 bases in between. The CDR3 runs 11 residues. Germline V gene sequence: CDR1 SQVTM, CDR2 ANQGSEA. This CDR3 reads CSVHKNTEAFF. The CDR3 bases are TGCAGCGTCCACAAGAACACTGAAGCTTTCTTT. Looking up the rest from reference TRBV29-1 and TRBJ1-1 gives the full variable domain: SAVISQKPSRDICQRGTSLTIQCQVDSQVTMMFWYRQQPGQSLTLIATANQGSEATYESGFVIDKFPISRPNLTFSTLTVSNMSPEDSSIYLCSVHKNTEAFFGQGTRLTVV.

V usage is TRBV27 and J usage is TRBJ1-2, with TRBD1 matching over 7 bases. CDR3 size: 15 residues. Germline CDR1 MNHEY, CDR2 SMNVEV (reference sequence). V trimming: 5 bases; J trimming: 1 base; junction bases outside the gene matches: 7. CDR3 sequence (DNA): TGTGCCAGCAGTCCTGGGGACAGTTTTAACTATGGCTACACCTTC. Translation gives CASSPGDSFNYGYTF.

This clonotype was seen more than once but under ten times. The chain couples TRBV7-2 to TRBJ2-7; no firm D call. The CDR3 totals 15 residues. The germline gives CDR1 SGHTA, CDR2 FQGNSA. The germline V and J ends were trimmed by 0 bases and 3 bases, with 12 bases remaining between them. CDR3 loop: CASSLAAGYSYEQYF. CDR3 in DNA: TGTGCCAGCAGCTTAGCGGCAGGTTACAGCTACGAGCAGTACTTC.

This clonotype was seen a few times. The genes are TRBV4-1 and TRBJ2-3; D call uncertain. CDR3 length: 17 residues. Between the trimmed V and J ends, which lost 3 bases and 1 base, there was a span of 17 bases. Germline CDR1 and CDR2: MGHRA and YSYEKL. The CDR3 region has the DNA TGCGCCAGCAGCCATCCCGGATCGGCCTTGGGCACAGATACGCAGTATTTT. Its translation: CASSHPGSALGTDTQYF.